This TCR beta chain was sequenced in a study of cytomegalovirus exposure and HLA in healthy donors. Study-level points and caveats: In a later analysis, V- and J-gene trimming of beta chains associated with a DCLRE1C missense variant, replicated independently. Whilst most TCR sequences proved rare, a subset of public TCRs occurred across many donors. Reported findings show TCR beta sequences accurately forecast HLA-A and HLA-B alleles in most subjects.

Germline V gene sequence: CDR1 LNHDA, CDR2 SQIVND (reference sequence). This CDR3 has 15 amino acids. V was clipped by 6 bases and J by 1 base, with 13 bases between them. This clone appeared many times. Its antigen is not identified. This PCR relied on a set of 60 Vbeta primers and 13 Jbeta primers. Clones were sequenced by immunoSEQ multiplex PCR, and TCRdb holds only the in-frame ones, with some missing. The data contain some 130,000 clones, roughly three quarters of them singletons. The rearrangement joins TRBV19 to TRBJ1-5, with D perhaps matching TRBD1 (6 bases). The source is a man aged 25-40 years in good health and CMV-seronegative. Source material: PBMCs. CDR3 residues: CASRPQGFSNQPQHF. The CDR3 nucleotides read TGTGCCAGTAGACCTCAGGGGTTCAGCAATCAGCCCCAGCATTTT.